This is a list of T cell receptor beta chains from one sample in a study of cytomegalovirus exposure and HLA in healthy donors. Profiled with immunoSEQ multiplex PCR; TCRdb holds only in-frame clones, not every one. The data contain around 94,000 clones, around 60% of them singletons. The sample was PBMCs. These receptors originate from a human donor in good health. Both conserved end residues are part of each CDR3. A D gene is named only where the DNA matches it firmly. Rows give clone size only sometimes, using once, few, many, or a class for an expanded clone.

CDR3 | V | length | D | J | size
CASSPGTSGYNEQFF | TRBV5-1 | 15 | TRBD2 | TRBJ2-1 | NA
CASSQESSLAGVPSYEQYF | TRBV14 | 19 | TRBD2 | TRBJ2-7 | NA
CASSLEAANTGELFF | TRBV5-1 | 15 | NA | TRBJ2-2 | NA
CASSQGRQASYEQYF | TRBV4-1 | 15 | NA | TRBJ2-7 | NA
CASSVRQGAEKLFF | TRBV2 | 14 | TRBD1 | TRBJ1-4 | NA
CASSFDYTDTQYF | TRBV5-1 | 13 | NA | TRBJ2-3 | NA
CASSQQAGSTDTQYF | TRBV4-1 | 15 | TRBD2 | TRBJ2-3 | NA
CASSFGTMDRDNEQFF | TRBV7-9 | 16 | TRBD1 | TRBJ2-1 | NA
CASTEARDTQYF | TRBV6-1 | 12 | NA | TRBJ2-3 | NA
CASRPEGQGNTEAFF | TRBV19 | 15 | TRBD1 | TRBJ1-1 | few
CASSPPSGSYNEQFF | TRBV18 | 15 | TRBD2 | TRBJ2-1 | NA
CASKDRTFQPQHF | TRBV2 | 13 | NA | TRBJ1-5 | NA
CASSLGSGVTTDTQYF | TRBV7-9 | 16 | TRBD2 | TRBJ2-3 | NA
CASSFRQYNEQFF | TRBV5-6 | 13 | NA | TRBJ2-1 | NA
CASSQSGRRELFF | TRBV18 | 13 | TRBD2 | TRBJ2-2 | NA
CASSIGTANYGYTF | TRBV19 | 14 | NA | TRBJ1-2 | NA
CASSQGAGTGDTYEQYF | TRBV4-1 | 17 | TRBD1 | TRBJ2-7 | NA
CASSLVLYNEQFF | TRBV5-8 | 13 | NA | TRBJ2-1 | NA
CASRMREQYF | TRBV9 | 10 | NA | TRBJ2-7 | NA
CASSYLGTNQETQYF | TRBV5-1 | 15 | NA | TRBJ2-5 | NA
CASSVNQGAGNEQFF | TRBV7-3 | 15 | TRBD1 | TRBJ2-1 | few
CASSVGLTGELFF | TRBV9 | 13 | NA | TRBJ2-2 | NA
CASSLAQGFTGELFF | TRBV11-2 | 15 | NA | TRBJ2-2 | NA
CASSFGGPGANVLTF | TRBV10-1 | 15 | NA | TRBJ2-6 | few
CASSVGGRYNEQFF | TRBV7-9 | 14 | NA | TRBJ2-1 | NA
CASSESGATAGPDTQYF | TRBV10-2 | 17 | NA | TRBJ2-3 | NA
CASARVDGYTF | TRBV7-9 | 11 | NA | TRBJ1-2 | NA
CASSYPGAGANVLTF | TRBV2 | 15 | NA | TRBJ2-6 | NA
CASSRTGFNQPQHF | TRBV28 | 14 | NA | TRBJ1-5 | NA
CASTQGVGEAFF | TRBV19 | 12 | TRBD1 | TRBJ1-1 | NA
CASSSTWTGGGNEQFF | TRBV6-5 | 16 | TRBD1 | TRBJ2-1 | NA
CASSLQGNEGEQFF | TRBV27 | 14 | NA | TRBJ2-1 | once
CASSPIQGGDNEQFF | TRBV6-1 | 15 | NA | TRBJ2-1 | few
CASSPGTARYTEAFF | TRBV19 | 15 | TRBD1 | TRBJ1-1 | NA
CAISEQGGSNQPQHF | TRBV10-3 | 15 | NA | TRBJ1-5 | NA
CASSSLAPPYNEQFF | TRBV7-3 | 15 | NA | TRBJ2-1 | NA
CASSPGTSSGEQYF | TRBV5-4 | 14 | TRBD2 | TRBJ2-7 | NA
CASSSAGGGADTQYF | TRBV5-4 | 15 | TRBD2 | TRBJ2-3 | once
CASSGHMSNQPQHF | TRBV2 | 14 | NA | TRBJ1-5 | NA
CACARTGGYEQYF | TRBV30 | 13 | TRBD1 | TRBJ2-7 | NA
CASSTLFPGQSPYQPQHF | TRBV19 | 18 | TRBD1 | TRBJ1-5 | NA
CASSPSLSLPGANVLTF | TRBV28 | 17 | NA | TRBJ2-6 | NA
CASSVEYQSHEQYF | TRBV9 | 14 | NA | TRBJ2-7 | NA
CSVRTGWSDEQFF | TRBV29-1 | 13 | TRBD1 | TRBJ2-1 | NA
CASSREGGRDKETQYF | TRBV7-9 | 16 | NA | TRBJ2-5 | once
CASSDTNYLTDTQYF | TRBV10-2 | 15 | NA | TRBJ2-3 | few
CASSSGAGGTYEQYF | TRBV6-5 | 15 | TRBD2 | TRBJ2-7 | NA
CASSQDLRETFYGYTF | TRBV4-2 | 16 | NA | TRBJ1-2 | NA
CSVRGSYEQYF | TRBV29-1 | 11 | NA | TRBJ2-7 | few
CASSSGGGSWYNEQFF | TRBV5-1 | 16 | NA | TRBJ2-1 | NA
CATSRDRGSNQPQHF | TRBV15 | 15 | NA | TRBJ1-5 | NA
CASSPRGGAGTGELFF | TRBV7-3 | 16 | TRBD2 | TRBJ2-2 | once
CASSIAVAGVSYNEQFF | TRBV19 | 17 | TRBD2 | TRBJ2-1 | NA
CASSDWGRGLHYGYTF | TRBV2 | 16 | TRBD1 | TRBJ1-2 | NA
CASSRTRGLETQYF | TRBV7-9 | 14 | TRBD2 | TRBJ2-5 | NA
CAISEEGGPGQPQHF | TRBV10-3 | 15 | NA | TRBJ1-5 | NA
CASSQRATSGYSYEQYF | TRBV5-1 | 17 | TRBD2 | TRBJ2-7 | few
CASKWDRATLYEQYF | TRBV28 | 15 | TRBD1 | TRBJ2-7 | NA
CASSITGATGYTF | TRBV19 | 13 | NA | TRBJ1-2 | once
CASSLEWLDNEQFF | TRBV11-2 | 14 | NA | TRBJ2-1 | few